This TCR beta chain was recorded in a study of T cells in Graves' hyperthyroidism and ophthalmopathy. V lost 9 bases and J lost 0, with 18 bases in between. Germline-derived CDR1 and CDR2 are SGHTA and FQGNSA. The CDR3 length is 16 residues. The CDR3 regions of TCR beta were amplified from RNA transcripts. With the HTBI primer set, the TCR CDR3 went through a first round of RT-PCR. TCRdb re-analysed the multiplex PCR reads in MiXCR, keeping a single row per CDR3 protein. The table includes about 250,000 distinct CDR3 sequences, roughly 20% detected once. V and J are TRBV7-2 and TRBJ2-1; D uncertain. The receptor was isolated from a young man with Graves' ophthalmopathy. The sequenced sample consisted of blood. CDR3 residues: CASELGSHSSYNEQFF. The CDR3 DNA sequence: TGTGCCAGTGAATTAGGGTCGCACAGCTCCTACAATGAGCAGTTCTTC.